This T cell receptor (beta chain) was obtained from a study of early T cells in non-severe SARS-CoV-2 infection. The CDR3 length is 14 residues. The V gene's germline CDR1 is MDHEN and CDR2 SYDVKM. V lost 1 base and J lost 4, with 11 bases in between. Researchers tagged individual cDNA molecules with unique molecular identifiers. One entry per CDR3 protein results from TCRdb running MiXCR on the 5' RACE reads. Of 50,000 to 60,000 distinct CDR3 sequences listed, approximately 10% are singletons. In its sample, this clonotype was seen many times. The receptor was isolated from an adult who was a healthcare worker with PCR-confirmed SARS-CoV-2 infection or an uninfected control (not recorded which). The rearrangement uses TRBV28 and TRBJ2-7; the D gene is possibly TRBD2 (6 bases). Sequencing used whole blood. CDR3 in amino acids: CASSLSLSGYEQYF. The CDR3 DNA reads as TGTGCCAGCAGTTTATCGCTTAGCGGATACGAGCAGTACTTC.